One TCR beta chain is described in this entry. Its antigen target is currently unknown. Base quality data are lacking; no much larger clone is found one base away. The V end loses 2 bases and the J end loses 3 bases, and a stretch of 11 bases separates them. There are 16 amino acids in the CDR3, from cysteine to phenylalanine inclusive. Only the CDR3 DNA stays, 48 bases, in frame from base 1. In the germline V gene, CDR1 corresponds to SNHLY and CDR2 to FYNNEI. TCRbeta CDR3 regions were amplified from genomic DNA using the immunoSEQ Assay, a bias-controlled multiplex PCR. The paper's data handling went like this. Nucleated cell counts per sample were estimated from amplification of reference gene primers within the assay. To quantify the absolute abundance of each unique TCRbeta CDR3 rearrangement, sequence reads were collapsed and filtered. For each sample, productive Simpson clonality was calculated as the square root of Simpson's diversity index over productive rearrangements. TCRdb mirrors the immuneACCESS table, restricted to in-frame sequences. Some clones are absent from its copies; in checked studies, under half trace to an unresolved V gene, and the reason for the others is unknown. V and J calls and clone size are as listed in that table; D and trimming were resolved from the DNA. For this sample there are more than 150,000 clones; about 88% appear just once. Of the sample, approximately 0.5% falls within the top ten clones.

The sample originates from a study of blood T cell repertoires in COVID-19 (dated by TCRdb to the early 2020s). Background on the whole study: Samples covering the acute and convalescent phases of COVID-19 were provided by collaborators in the United States, Italy and Spain. The material from the prospective study consisted of cDNA or gDNA derived from T cells, B-cell-depleted T cells, or PBMCs. The repertoires were released in a freely available public database intended as a resource for research on the immune response to SARS-CoV-2. Deeply sampled blood TCRbeta repertoires from subjects exposed to, actively infected with, or recovered from COVID-19 were included in the dataset. The samples were drawn from the first 160 participants of the ongoing ImmuneRACE study and from more than 1,000 subjects provided by 6 global collaborators. Nearly every sample came with metadata listing a de-identified subject ID, COVID-19 status, age in years and sex. Where HLA class I and class II types were available, the types were taken from metadata supplied by the sample provider, not from assay-based typing. Overall results and qualifications from the work: How much clinical and demographic metadata was included differed by source and by participant, and the metadata was provided uncurated.

In Seattle, one collaborating source enrolled patients while the infection was active and tracked those patients longitudinally over the course of disease. The collaborating institutions used their own protocols to collect whole blood in K2EDTA tubes. Collaborator samples were shipped for TCRbeta analysis as frozen whole blood, isolated PBMCs, or DNA extracted from either sample type. Sequenced sample: peripheral blood. This sequence originates from a man in his sixties with COVID-19, enrolled during active disease. Here the chain combines TRBV2 and TRBJ1-6, with the D gene uncertain. The CDR3 amino acid sequence is: CASSERSDFYNSPLHF. Read as DNA, the sequence is TGTGCCAGCAGTGAAAGGTCGGACTTCTATAATTCACCCCTCCACTTT.